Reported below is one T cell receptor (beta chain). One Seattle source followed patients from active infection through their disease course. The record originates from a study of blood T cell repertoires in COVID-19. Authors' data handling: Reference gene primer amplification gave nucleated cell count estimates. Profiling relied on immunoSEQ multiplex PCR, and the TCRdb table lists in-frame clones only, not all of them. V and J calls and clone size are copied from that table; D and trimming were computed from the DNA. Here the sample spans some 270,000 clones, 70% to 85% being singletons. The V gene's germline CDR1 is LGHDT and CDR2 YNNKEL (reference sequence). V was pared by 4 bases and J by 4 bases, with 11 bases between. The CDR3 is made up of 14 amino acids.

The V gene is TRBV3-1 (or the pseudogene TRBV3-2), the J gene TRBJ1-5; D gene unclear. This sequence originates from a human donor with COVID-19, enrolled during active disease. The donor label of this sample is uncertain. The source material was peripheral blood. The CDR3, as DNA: TGTGCCAGCAGCCGGGCCTCCGAGAATCAGCCCCAGCATTTT. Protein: CASSRASENQPQHF.